The 17 T cell receptor beta chains below all came from one sample that was sequenced in a study of T cell responses to AZD1222 COVID-19 vaccine. Assay used: immunoSEQ multiplex PCR; TCRdb lists only in-frame clones, some missing. The sample holds approximately 130,000 clones; about nine tenths are singletons and the top ten take about 9.9%. Sample: peripheral blood, taken 28 days after the second AZD1222 dose. These receptors were collected from an adult who received the AZD1222 COVID-19 vaccine.

This clone has a single count. This chain connects TRBV10-1 to TRBJ1-1; unclear D gene. The CDR3 runs 13 residues. V shed 2 bases and J shed 2 bases, with 6 bases lying between them. Germline V gene lookup returns CDR1 WNHNN and CDR2 SYGVQD (reference sequence). This CDR3 is CASSEGINTEAFF. The CDR3 nucleotides read TGCGCCAGCAGTGAGGGAATTAACACTGAAGCTTTCTTT.

The J gene is TRBJ2-3, the V gene TRBV18; D remains ambiguous. The V and J ends lost 3 bases and 3 bases respectively, with 7 bases between them. Germline V gene sequence: CDR1 KGHSH, CDR2 LQKENI. The CDR3 covers 13 residues. The CDR3 spells CASSPPVTDTQYF. The CDR3 DNA reads as TGTGCCAGCTCACCCCCGGTGACAGATACGCAGTATTTT.

A word on this clone: The sample has other DNA sequences that encode this CDR3 too. V and J are TRBV18 and TRBJ2-3; D gene uncertain. Germline V gene data show CDR1 as KGHSH and CDR2 as LQKENI. Trimming removed 3 bases from V and 0 bases from J, with 1 base in between. The length of the CDR3 is 12 residues. The CDR3 is CASSPSTDTQYF. The CDR3 DNA is TGTGCCAGCTCACCGAGCACAGATACGCAGTATTTT.

V usage is TRBV19 and J usage is TRBJ1-4; no firm D call. This CDR3 region has 15 residues. V was pared by 8 bases and J by 0 bases, with 13 bases between. Germline V CDR1 and CDR2: LNHDA, SQIVND (reference sequence). The CDR3 region is CASAVGVATNEKLFF. CDR3 nucleotides: TGTGCCAGTGCGGTCGGCGTTGCAACTAATGAAAAACTGTTTTTT.

This chain connects TRBV30 to TRBJ2-5; D not certain. Deletions cut 7 bases from V and 5 bases from J, with 14 bases between. The germline V gene has CDR1 GTSNPN and CDR2 SVGIG (reference sequence). The CDR3 runs 12 residues. The CDR3 DNA reads TGTGCCTTAACCCGACTGAGGGAGACCCAGTACTTC. Protein sequence: CALTRLRETQYF.

This chain joins TRBV9 and TRBJ2-1; TRBD1 agrees at 9 bases. After removal of 0 bases from V and 7 bases from J, the junction contained 2 bases not matched to a gene. CDR1 is SGDLS, CDR2 YYNGEE, per germline. The CDR3 has 14 residues. The CDR3: CASSVGDRANEQFF. The CDR3 nucleotides read TGTGCCAGCAGCGTAGGGGACAGGGCGAATGAGCAGTTCTTC.

The CDR3: CASSLTTEGEQFF. The CDR3 DNA reads as TGTGCCAGCAGTTTAACGACGGAGGGTGAGCAGTTCTTC. The rearrangement uses TRBV27 and TRBJ2-1; a weak D match, TRBD2 (6 bases). The V end was cut by 2 bases, the J end by 9 bases, with 11 bases between. The germline V gene encodes CDR1 MNHEY and CDR2 SMNVEV (reference sequence). This CDR3 has 13 residues.

The chain links TRBV15 to TRBJ1-1; D not certain. The CDR3 is 12 residues long. Trimming removed 3 bases at V and 7 bases at J, with 9 bases between. Germline assignment: CDR1 LNHNV and CDR2 YYDKDF (reference sequence). CDR3 coding DNA: TGTGCCACCAGCAGGGAGGCATTTGAAGCTTTCTTT. It encodes CATSREAFEAFF.

The sample holds one count of this clone. The V call is TRBV2, the J call TRBJ2-5, with a weak D call TRBD2 (6 bases). Trimming took off 3 bases at V and 5 bases at J, with 13 bases between the two ends. The length of the CDR3 is 14 residues. Germline V gene data show CDR1 as SNHLY and CDR2 as FYNNEI. The CDR3 region is CASSEFGGLETQYF. The CDR3 DNA reads as TGTGCCAGCAGTGAGTTCGGGGGATTGGAGACCCAGTACTTC.

This chain uses TRBV18 with TRBJ1-4, with a weak D call TRBD1 (5 bases). Trimming removed 1 base at V and 8 bases at J, with 17 bases between. CDR1 and CDR2 (germline): KGHSH, LQKENI. This CDR3 is built from 16 residues. As DNA, the CDR3 is TGTGCCAGCTCACCACAAGGGTCAGGGAGTGAAGAAAAACTGTTTTTT. Translating it yields CASSPQGSGSEEKLFF.

V gene TRBV9 combines with J gene TRBJ1-3; D perhaps matches TRBD1 (6 bases). The ends were cut back, 0 bases at V and 0 bases at J, with 16 bases in the middle. CDR3 length: 18 amino acids. Germline V gene sequence: CDR1 SGDLS, CDR2 YYNGEE. The CDR3 spells CASSVDVGGFYSGNTIYF. The CDR3 bases are TGTGCCAGCAGCGTAGACGTGGGGGGCTTTTACTCTGGAAACACCATATATTTT.

The chain combines TRBV3-1 (or the pseudogene TRBV3-2) with TRBJ1-1; D gene ambiguous. CDR1 LGHDT and CDR2 YNNKEL come from the germline V gene (reference sequence). V dropped 4 bases and J dropped 7 bases, with 13 bases sitting between them. This CDR3 has 13 residues. CDR3 sequence: CASSLSGLGEAFF. In DNA, the CDR3 is TGTGCCAGCAGCCTGTCCGGGCTGGGTGAAGCTTTCTTT.

This clone occurred a few times. The J gene is TRBJ1-1, the V gene TRBV6-6; D call uncertain. The CDR3 has 11 residues. Per the germline V gene, CDR1 is MNHNY and CDR2 is SVGAGI (reference sequence). Trimming took 8 bases from V and 8 from J, leaving 12 bases between them. CDR3 in amino acids: CASVGAFEAFF. For the CDR3, the DNA is TGTGCCAGCGTGGGAGCTTTCGAAGCTTTCTTT.

The chain combines TRBV7-9 with TRBJ1-2; 9 nucleotides align to TRBD1. V gave up 5 bases and J gave up 8 bases; unmatched junction bases: 6. The CDR3 is 13 amino acids. The germline gives CDR1 SEHNR, CDR2 FQNEAQ (reference sequence). CDR3 sequence (DNA): TGTGCCAGCAGCAACAGGGGGCTATGGGGCTACACCTTC. Translated: CASSNRGLWGYTF.

V is TRBV7-2 and J is TRBJ1-2; the D gene is possibly TRBD1 (5 bases). Germline assignment: CDR1 SGHTA and CDR2 FQGNSA. V dropped 0 bases and J dropped 4 bases, with 9 bases sitting between them. CDR3 size: 14 residues. The CDR3 is CASSLAGGGYGYTF. In DNA, the CDR3 is TGTGCCAGCAGCTTAGCCGGGGGTGGCTATGGCTACACCTTC.

V is TRBV6-1 and J is TRBJ1-1; D not resolved. Trimming took off 3 bases at V and 6 bases at J, with 20 bases between the two ends. This CDR3 is built from 16 residues. From germline, CDR1 is MNHNS and CDR2 SASEGT. CDR3 nucleotides: TGTGCCAGCAGTGATCTCTCGCCGACGGCAGGATCTGAAGCTTTCTTT. Translation gives CASSDLSPTAGSEAFF.

The chain employs TRBV5-1 and TRBJ2-2; D possibly uses TRBD1 or TRBD2 (5 bases each). V lost 4 bases and J 0 bases, leaving 13 bases between the germline ends. The CDR3 is 16 residues long. The germline V gene encodes CDR1 SGHRS and CDR2 YFSETQ. Written as DNA, the CDR3 is TGCGCCAGCAGCCCGACCGGGACGGCGAACACCGGGGAGCTGTTTTTT. Its protein is CASSPTGTANTGELFF.